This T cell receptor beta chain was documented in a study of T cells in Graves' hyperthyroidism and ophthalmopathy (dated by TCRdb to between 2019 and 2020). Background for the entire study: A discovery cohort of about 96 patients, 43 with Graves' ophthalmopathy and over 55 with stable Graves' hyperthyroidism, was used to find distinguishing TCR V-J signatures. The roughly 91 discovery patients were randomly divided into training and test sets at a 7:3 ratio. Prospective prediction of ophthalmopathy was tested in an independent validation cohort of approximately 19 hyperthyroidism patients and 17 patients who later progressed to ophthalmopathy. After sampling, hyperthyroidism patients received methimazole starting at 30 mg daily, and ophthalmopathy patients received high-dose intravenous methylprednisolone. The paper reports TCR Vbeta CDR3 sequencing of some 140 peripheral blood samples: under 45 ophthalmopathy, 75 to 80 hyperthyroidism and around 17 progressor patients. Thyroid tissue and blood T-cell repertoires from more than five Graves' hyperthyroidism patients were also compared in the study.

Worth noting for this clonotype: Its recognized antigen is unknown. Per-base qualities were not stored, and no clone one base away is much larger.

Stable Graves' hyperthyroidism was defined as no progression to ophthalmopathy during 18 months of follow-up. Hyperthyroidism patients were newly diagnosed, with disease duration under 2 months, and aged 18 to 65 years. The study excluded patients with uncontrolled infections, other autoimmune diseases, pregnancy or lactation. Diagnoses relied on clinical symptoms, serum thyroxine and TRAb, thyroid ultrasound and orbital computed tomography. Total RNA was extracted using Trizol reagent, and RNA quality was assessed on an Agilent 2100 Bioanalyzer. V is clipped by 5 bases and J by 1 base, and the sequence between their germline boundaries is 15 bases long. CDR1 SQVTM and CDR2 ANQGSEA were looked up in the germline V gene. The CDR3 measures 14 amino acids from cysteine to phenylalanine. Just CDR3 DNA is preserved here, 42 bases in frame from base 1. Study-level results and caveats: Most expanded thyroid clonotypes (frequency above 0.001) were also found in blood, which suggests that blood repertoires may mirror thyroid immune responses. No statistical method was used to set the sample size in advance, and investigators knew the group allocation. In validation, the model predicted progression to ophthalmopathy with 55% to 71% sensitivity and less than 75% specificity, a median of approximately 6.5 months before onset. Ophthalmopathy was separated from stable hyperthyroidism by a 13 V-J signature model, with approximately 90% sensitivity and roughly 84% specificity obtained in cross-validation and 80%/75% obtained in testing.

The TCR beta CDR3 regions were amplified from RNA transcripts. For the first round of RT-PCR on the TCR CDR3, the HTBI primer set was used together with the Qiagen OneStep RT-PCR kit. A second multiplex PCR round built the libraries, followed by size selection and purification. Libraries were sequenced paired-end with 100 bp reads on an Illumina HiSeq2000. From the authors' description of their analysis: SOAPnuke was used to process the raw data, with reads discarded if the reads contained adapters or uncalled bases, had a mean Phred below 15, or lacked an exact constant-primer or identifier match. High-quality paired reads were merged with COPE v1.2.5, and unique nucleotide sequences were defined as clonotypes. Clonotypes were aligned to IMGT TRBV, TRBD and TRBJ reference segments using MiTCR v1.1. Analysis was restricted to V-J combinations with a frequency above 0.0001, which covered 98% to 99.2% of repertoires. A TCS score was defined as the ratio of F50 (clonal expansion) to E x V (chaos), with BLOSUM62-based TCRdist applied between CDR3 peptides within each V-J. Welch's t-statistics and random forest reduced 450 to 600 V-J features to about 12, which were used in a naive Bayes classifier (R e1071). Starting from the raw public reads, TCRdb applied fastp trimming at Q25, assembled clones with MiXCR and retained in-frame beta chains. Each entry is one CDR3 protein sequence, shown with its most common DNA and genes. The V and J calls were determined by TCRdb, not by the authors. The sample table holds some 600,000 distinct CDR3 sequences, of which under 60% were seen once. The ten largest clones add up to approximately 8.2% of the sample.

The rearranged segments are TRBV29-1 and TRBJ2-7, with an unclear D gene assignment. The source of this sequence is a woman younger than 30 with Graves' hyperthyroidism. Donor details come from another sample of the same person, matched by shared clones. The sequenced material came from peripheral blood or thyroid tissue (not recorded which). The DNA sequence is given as TGCAGCGTTTGGAGTGGGAAGGCGTCCTACGAGCAGTACTTC. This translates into CSVWSGKASYEQYF.